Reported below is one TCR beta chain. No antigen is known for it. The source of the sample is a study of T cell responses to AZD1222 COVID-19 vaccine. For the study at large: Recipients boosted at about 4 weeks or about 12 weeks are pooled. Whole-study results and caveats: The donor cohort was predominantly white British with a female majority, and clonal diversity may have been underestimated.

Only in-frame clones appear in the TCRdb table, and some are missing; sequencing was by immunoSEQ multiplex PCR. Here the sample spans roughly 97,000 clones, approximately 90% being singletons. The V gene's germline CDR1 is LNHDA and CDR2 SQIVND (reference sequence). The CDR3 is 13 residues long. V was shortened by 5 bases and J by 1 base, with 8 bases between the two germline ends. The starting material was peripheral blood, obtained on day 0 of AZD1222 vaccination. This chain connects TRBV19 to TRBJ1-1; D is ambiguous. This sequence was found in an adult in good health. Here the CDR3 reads CASSLLQNTEAFF. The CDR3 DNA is TGTGCCAGTAGTCTTTTACAGAACACTGAAGCTTTCTTT.